The rows below give T cell receptor beta chains drawn from one sample of a study of cytotoxic CD8 clonotypes in ibrutinib-treated CLL. Sequenced by immunoSEQ multiplex PCR; TCRdb stores in-frame clones only, minus some. The sample has around 70,000 clones; 75% to 85% are singletons. Material: PBMCs, obtained at disease progression, from a patient treated with ibrutinib. Every receptor here comes from a human donor with chronic lymphocytic leukemia. Each CDR3 is given with its conserved first and last residue. A D gene is named only where the DNA matches it firmly. For some rows the clone size is stated as once, few or many, or as a class when expanded; others skip it.

abundance	v_gene	d_gene	j_gene	CDR3nt	CDR3aa
.	TRBV27	.	TRBJ1-1	TGTGCCAGCAGTAGGTATGGGCCCGAAGGGGGCACTGAAGCTTTCTTT	CASSRYGPEGGTEAFF
.	TRBV5-1	TRBD2	TRBJ2-1	TGCGCCAGCAGCTCCGCGTTAGCGGGTCTGGGTTACAATGAGCAGTTCTTC	CASSSALAGLGYNEQFF
.	TRBV19	.	TRBJ2-3	TGTGCCAGTAGTTTCTCGAATAAGGCCCCAGATACGCAGTATTTT	CASSFSNKAPDTQYF
.	TRBV2	.	TRBJ2-1	TGTGCCAGCAGGACATGGGGGAGCTCCTACAATGAGCAGTTCTTC	CASRTWGSSYNEQFF
few	TRBV6-5	.	TRBJ1-2	TGTGCCAGCAGACCGGGATCCTATGGCTACACCTTC	CASRPGSYGYTF
.	TRBV6-6	.	TRBJ2-7	TGTGCCAGCAGACACACCCCGGACAGCTACGAGCAGTACTTC	CASRHTPDSYEQYF
once	TRBV2	.	TRBJ1-5	TGTGCCAGCAGTGCCTCAGATGGCAAGCCCCAGCATTTT	CASSASDGKPQHF
.	TRBV6-6	.	TRBJ1-2	TGTGCCAGCAGTTTTACAGGCAACTATGGCTACACCTTC	CASSFTGNYGYTF
.	TRBV7-3	TRBD2	TRBJ2-3	TGTGCCAGCAGCTTAACTAGCGGGAGTGGTACAGATACGCAGTATTTT	CASSLTSGSGTDTQYF
.	TRBV5-6	.	TRBJ1-5	TGTGCCAGCAGCTTGAGGGGGGCGCAAAGCAATCAGCCCCAGCATTTT	CASSLRGAQSNQPQHF
.	TRBV5-4	.	TRBJ1-2	TGTGCCAGCGTACCCTCCCGGGAGGTCTATGGCTACACCTTC	CASVPSREVYGYTF
.	TRBV19	.	TRBJ2-4	TGTGCCAGTAGTATTTTTGGATCTATTCCGGGGTACTTC	CASSIFGSIPGYF
.	TRBV7-8	.	TRBJ1-5	TGTGCCAGCAGCTTAGCCGGACACTCCAATAGCAATCAGCCCCAGCATTTT	CASSLAGHSNSNQPQHF
once	TRBV5-6	.	TRBJ1-1	TGTGCCAGCAGCCCAGGACGGGGTGGGATTGCTTTCTTT	CASSPGRGGIAFF
.	TRBV5-4	.	TRBJ2-5	TGTGCCAGCAGCTTGGCGGCGGAACCAGGGACCCAGTACTTC	CASSLAAEPGTQYF
many	TRBV20-1	.	TRBJ2-1	TGCAGTGCTAGAACCCGGGACGAGCAGTTCTTC	CSARTRDEQFF
.	TRBV7-9	.	TRBJ2-7	TGTGCCAGCAGCCCGAGGAGGGGGGCTGGCTCCTACGAGCAGTACTTC	CASSPRRGAGSYEQYF
once	TRBV29-1	TRBD1	TRBJ2-7	TGCAGCGTTGAGGGACAGGTCCCCTACGAGCAGTACTTC	CSVEGQVPYEQYF
.	TRBV18	.	TRBJ1-5	TGTGCCAGCTCCCTGAACACCGCGGCAGGCAATCAGCCCCAGCATTTT	CASSLNTAAGNQPQHF
.	TRBV7-6	.	TRBJ2-5	TGTGCCAGCAGCCCACCTCTGGAGACCCAGTACTTC	CASSPPLETQYF
.	TRBV5-4	.	TRBJ2-2	TGTGCCAGCAGCTTGCAGGTACAGGCCCGATTAACCGGGGAGCTGTTTTTT	CASSLQVQARLTGELFF
.	TRBV30	TRBD2	TRBJ2-3	TGTGCCTGGGGCCCTCCTACTAGCGCCGGGTGGGATACGCAGTATTTT	CAWGPPTSAGWDTQYF
.	TRBV5-1	.	TRBJ1-2	TGCGCCAGCAGCTTGAGACGGCCAAATACTACTAACTATGGCTACACCTTC	CASSLRRPNTTNYGYTF
.	TRBV6-4	.	TRBJ2-5	TGTGCCAGCAGTGCGAGTAGATTTAGAGAGACCCAGTACTTC	CASSASRFRETQYF
.	TRBV28	.	TRBJ2-7	TGTGCCAGCAGCCGGGGAGGAGGGTACGAGCAGTACTTC	CASSRGGGYEQYF
.	TRBV14	.	TRBJ1-1	TGTGCCAGCACCATGACCTTGAACACTGAAGCTTTCTTT	CASTMTLNTEAFF
.	TRBV18	TRBD2	TRBJ2-1	TGTGCCAGCTCACCAGACTGGGGCGGGAGTGTGTACAATGAGCAGTTCTTC	CASSPDWGGSVYNEQFF
.	TRBV18	TRBD1	TRBJ2-7	TGTGCCAGCTCACCGACGGGACAGGGGGCTACCGAGCAGTACTTC	CASSPTGQGATEQYF
.	TRBV5-4	.	TRBJ2-1	TGTGCCAGCAGCTCTTTAGCGAAGTCCTACAATGAGCAGTTCTTC	CASSSLAKSYNEQFF
.	TRBV30	.	TRBJ1-5	TGTGCCTGGAGCCCCGGTCAGTATAGCAATCAGCCCCAGCATTTT	CAWSPGQYSNQPQHF
.	TRBV18	TRBD1	TRBJ1-5	TGTGCCAGCTCACCACCGGGACAGGCCATCCTCGGGCAGCCCCAGCATTTT	CASSPPGQAILGQPQHF
.	TRBV6-1	.	TRBJ2-2	TGTGCCAGCAGTCCGAATCCGAACACCGGGGAGCTGTTTTTT	CASSPNPNTGELFF
.	TRBV7-9	TRBD1	TRBJ1-2	TGTGCCAGCAGCGATTGGGACAGTGGCTACACCTTC	CASSDWDSGYTF
.	TRBV30	TRBD1	TRBJ2-1	TGTGCCTGGGACAGGGGGAATGAGCAGTTCTTC	CAWDRGNEQFF
.	TRBV5-4	.	TRBJ2-2	TGTGCCAGCAGCTTGGCCGGAATAGGCACCGGGGAGCTGTTTTTT	CASSLAGIGTGELFF
.	TRBV27	.	TRBJ2-4	TGTGCCAGCAGTCATAGACCCCCGGACAGATTC	CASSHRPPDRF